Listed below are T cell receptor beta chains from one sample, sequenced in a study of blood T cell repertoires in COVID-19. Using immunoSEQ multiplex PCR, the repertoire was profiled, and TCRdb retains in-frame clones only, with some absent. The sample consists of some 42,000 clones, 85% of them appearing once. Sequenced sample: peripheral blood. The receptors were sampled from a man aged 50 or older with active COVID-19. Each CDR3 is given with its conserved first and last residue. A D gene is named only where the DNA matches it firmly. Only part of the rows carry a size: once, few, many, or a class if the clone is expanded.

d_call	v_call	j_call	clone_size	cdr3_nt	cdr3_aa
TRBD1	TRBV9	TRBJ1-5	.	TGTGCCAGCAGCACGACAGGGGGTGGACAGCCCCAGCATTTT	CASSTTGGGQPQHF
TRBD2	TRBV6-2/TRBV6-3	TRBJ2-1	once	TGTGCCAGCAGCGCGTCCGGGACTAGCAAATTCTTC	CASSASGTSKFF
TRBD1	TRBV9	TRBJ2-7	few	TGTGCCAGCAGCCTACGACAGGGGGGTCTGGGCGAGCAGTACTTC	CASSLRQGGLGEQYF
TRBD2	TRBV7-3	TRBJ2-1	once	TGTGCCAGCACGACTAGCGGGGGGGCCGGTTACAATGAGCAGTTCTTC	CASTTSGGAGYNEQFF
TRBD2	TRBV2	TRBJ2-1	.	TGTGCCAGCAGTTCTAAGGTGGCGGGAGGGAATAGTGAGCAGTTCTTC	CASSSKVAGGNSEQFF
TRBD1	TRBV7-2	TRBJ1-5	few	TGTGCCAGCAGCTCCAGGGGGAGGAGGAATCAGCCCCAGCATTTT	CASSSRGRRNQPQHF
.	TRBV30	TRBJ1-5	.	TGTGCCTGGAGTCCGTCCCAAGATCAGTGGTCTCAGCCCCAGCATTTT	CAWSPSQDQWSQPQHF
TRBD2	TRBV18	TRBJ2-2	.	TGTGCCAGCTCACTTACGGGAGGGGCCGCGAACACCGGGGAGCTGTTTTTT	CASSLTGGAANTGELFF
.	TRBV5-8	TRBJ2-1	.	TGTGCCAGCAGCCGGGTGGATGAGCAGTTCTTC	CASSRVDEQFF
.	TRBV19	TRBJ2-3	.	TGTGCCAGTAGTCCCGGGAGCCTAGGGGAAGATACGCAGTATTTT	CASSPGSLGEDTQYF
TRBD2	TRBV3-1/TRBV3-2	TRBJ2-1	.	TGTGCCAGCAGCCAAGCCTCCTTCCAACTAGCGGGGGACAATGAGCAGTTCTTC	CASSQASFQLAGDNEQFF
TRBD1	TRBV19	TRBJ2-2	.	TGTGCCAGTAGTATACTGGGACAGGGTCTGTGGGCGAACACCGGGGAGCTGTTTTTT	CASSILGQGLWANTGELFF